This T cell receptor (beta chain) was documented in a study of TIL therapy for anti-PD-1-resistant metastatic lung cancer. The overall study: Most patients had lung adenocarcinoma.

This was the immunoSEQ v3 assay. Each library reached 2.1 million or so read pairs, or roughly 5-6 million at deep level. Method: immunoSEQ multiplex PCR; TCRdb's copy keeps in-frame clones and lacks some. Of some 16,000 clones in the sample, 74% are singletons; the top ten hold more than 35%. V was cut by 5 bases and J by 0 bases, with 7 bases left in between. The germline V gene encodes CDR1 MNHNY and CDR2 SVGAGI (reference sequence). The CDR3 runs to 13 residues. Time point specified: pre-treatment sample, taken before nivolumab and TIL therapy. Adults with stage 4 NSCLC were enrolled in a phase I trial.

The rearrangement links TRBV6-6 to TRBJ2-5; D remains unclear. The sample in question was blood, obtained at baseline. This sequence originates from a person aged 25 to 79 with non-small cell lung cancer. The CDR3 sequence: CASSTNYQETQYF. CDR3 nucleotides: TGTGCCAGCAGTACCAACTACCAAGAGACCCAGTACTTC.